A selection of T cell receptor beta chains follows, all from one sample in a study of blood T cell repertoires in COVID-19. Measured with immunoSEQ multiplex PCR; TCRdb has only the in-frame clones, and not every one. The sample has fewer than 150,000 clones; 75% to 85% are singletons. Sequenced material: peripheral blood. These TCRs come from an elderly man with acute or convalescent COVID-19. CDR3s include the opening cysteine and the closing phenylalanine or tryptophan. D genes are given only for firm matches. Not every row has a clone size; where given, it reads once, few, many or a size class.

length: 13; size: NA; J: TRBJ1-2; D: NA; V: TRBV2; DNA: TGTGCCAGCAAACAGGACCAAGGTGGAGGCTACACCTTC; CDR3: CASKQDQGGGYTF
length: 11; size: NA; J: TRBJ2-4; D: NA; V: TRBV5-1; DNA: TGCGCCAGCAGCACGGGAAACATTCAGTACTTC; CDR3: CASSTGNIQYF
length: 13; size: NA; J: TRBJ1-1; D: TRBD1; V: TRBV6-5; DNA: TGTGCCAGCACCACAGGGGACGTCCGTGAAGCTTTCTTT; CDR3: CASTTGDVREAFF
length: 13; size: many; J: TRBJ1-1; D: NA; V: TRBV6-5; DNA: TGTGCCAGCAGCCCCGGAGGTTACACTGAAGCTTTCTTT; CDR3: CASSPGGYTEAFF
length: 16; size: NA; J: TRBJ1-2; D: TRBD1; V: TRBV3-1/TRBV3-2; DNA: TGTGCCAGCAGCCACTCCACAGGGACAGGGGGCGAGGGCTACACCTTC; CDR3: CASSHSTGTGGEGYTF
length: 16; size: NA; J: TRBJ2-7; D: NA; V: TRBV6-5; DNA: TGTGCCAGCAGTTCGGACACCACAGGAGTCTCCTACGAGCAGTACTTC; CDR3: CASSSDTTGVSYEQYF
length: 14; size: NA; J: TRBJ1-1; D: NA; V: TRBV5-6; DNA: TGTGCCAGCAGGACCCCAGGGGCATGGAATGAAGCTTTCTTT; CDR3: CASRTPGAWNEAFF
length: 15; size: NA; J: TRBJ2-3; D: NA; V: TRBV6-1; DNA: TGTGCCAGCAGTGATAAGGGGTTCAGCACAGATACGCAGTATTTT; CDR3: CASSDKGFSTDTQYF
length: 15; size: NA; J: TRBJ1-1; D: NA; V: TRBV11-2; DNA: TGTGCCAGCAGCCCCCACCCGGTCTACAACACTGAAGCTTTCTTT; CDR3: CASSPHPVYNTEAFF
length: 17; size: few; J: TRBJ1-6; D: TRBD1; V: TRBV11-2; DNA: TGTGCCAGCAGCCCGGGGGGATGGGGACAGGGGTATTCACCCCTCCACTTT; CDR3: CASSPGGWGQGYSPLHF
length: 16; size: NA; J: TRBJ1-2; D: TRBD1; V: TRBV4-1; DNA: TGCGCCAGCAGCCTGGTTACAGGGGGCCCTAACTATGGCTACACCTTC; CDR3: CASSLVTGGPNYGYTF
length: 16; size: NA; J: TRBJ2-7; D: NA; V: TRBV4-3; DNA: TGCGCCAGCAGCCAAGACGTACTCGGCGGGGCGGCCGAGCAGTACTTC; CDR3: CASSQDVLGGAAEQYF
length: 14; size: NA; J: TRBJ2-2; D: TRBD1; V: TRBV2; DNA: TGTGCCAGCAGGGGACAGATGAACACCGGGGAGCTGTTTTTT; CDR3: CASRGQMNTGELFF
length: 13; size: NA; J: TRBJ2-1; D: NA; V: TRBV7-3; DNA: TGTGCCAGCTCGGACACCTTATACAATGAGCAGTTCTTC; CDR3: CASSDTLYNEQFF
length: 14; size: NA; J: TRBJ1-4; D: NA; V: TRBV27; DNA: TGTGCCAGCAGTTCTACGACGGGTAATGAAAAACTGTTTTTT; CDR3: CASSSTTGNEKLFF
length: 16; size: NA; J: TRBJ2-2; D: NA; V: TRBV5-1; DNA: TGCGCCAGCAGCTTGGTAGTCGCGGGTAACACCGGGGAGCTGTTTTTT; CDR3: CASSLVVAGNTGELFF
length: 18; size: NA; J: TRBJ1-2; D: TRBD1; V: TRBV19; DNA: TGTGCCAGTAGTATCGGGACAGGGATAACCGCCTTGATTTATGGCTACACCTTC; CDR3: CASSIGTGITALIYGYTF
length: 12; size: NA; J: TRBJ1-2; D: NA; V: TRBV7-2; DNA: TGTGCCAGCAGCCCGGGAGTTTATGGCTACACCTTC; CDR3: CASSPGVYGYTF
length: 16; size: NA; J: TRBJ2-2; D: TRBD1; V: TRBV5-1; DNA: TGCGCCAGCAGCTTGTTTGGACAGGGGGCATCCGGGGAGCTGTTTTTT; CDR3: CASSLFGQGASGELFF
length: 15; size: NA; J: TRBJ1-5; D: NA; V: TRBV7-2; DNA: TGTGCCAGCAGCTCACAGGGTCGTAGCAATCAGCCCCAGCATTTT; CDR3: CASSSQGRSNQPQHF
length: 17; size: few; J: TRBJ1-5; D: TRBD1; V: TRBV7-6; DNA: TGTGCCAGCAGCTTGGGACAGGGCTTAGGGAGCAATCAGCCCCAGCATTTT; CDR3: CASSLGQGLGSNQPQHF
length: 15; size: once; J: TRBJ2-2; D: NA; V: TRBV7-9; DNA: TGTGCCAGCAGCTCCCGACTAGTTAACACCGGGGAGCTGTTTTTT; CDR3: CASSSRLVNTGELFF
length: 15; size: NA; J: TRBJ2-3; D: NA; V: TRBV6-2/TRBV6-3; DNA: TGTGCCAGCAGTTACCGGACACAGGCCACAGATACGCAGTATTTT; CDR3: CASSYRTQATDTQYF
length: 13; size: NA; J: TRBJ1-2; D: NA; V: TRBV2; DNA: TGTGCCAGCAGCGAACAGGGTAACTATGGCTACACCTTC; CDR3: CASSEQGNYGYTF